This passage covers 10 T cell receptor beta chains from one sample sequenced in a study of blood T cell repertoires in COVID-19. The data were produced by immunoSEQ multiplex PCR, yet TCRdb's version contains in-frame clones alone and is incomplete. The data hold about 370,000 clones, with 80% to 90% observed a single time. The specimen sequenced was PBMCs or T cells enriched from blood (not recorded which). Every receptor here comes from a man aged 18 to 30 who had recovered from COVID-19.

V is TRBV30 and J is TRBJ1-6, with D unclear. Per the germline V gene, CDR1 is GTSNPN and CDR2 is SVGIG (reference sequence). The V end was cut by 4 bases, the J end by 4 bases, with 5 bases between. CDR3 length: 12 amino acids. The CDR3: CAWTGYNSPLHF. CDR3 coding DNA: TGTGCCTGGACAGGTTATAATTCACCCCTCCACTTT.

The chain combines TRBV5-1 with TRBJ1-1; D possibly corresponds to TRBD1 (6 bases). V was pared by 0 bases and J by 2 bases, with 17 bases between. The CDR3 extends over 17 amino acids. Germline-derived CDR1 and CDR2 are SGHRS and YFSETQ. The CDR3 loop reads CASSLDPPTGANTEAFF. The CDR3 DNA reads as TGCGCCAGCAGCTTGGACCCCCCGACAGGCGCTAACACTGAAGCTTTCTTT.

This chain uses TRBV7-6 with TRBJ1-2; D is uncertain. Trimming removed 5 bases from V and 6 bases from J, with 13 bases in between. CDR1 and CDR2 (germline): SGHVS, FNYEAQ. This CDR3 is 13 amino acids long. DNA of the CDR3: TGTGCCAGCAGCCCCGGGAGTGGGAATGGCTACACCTTC. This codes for CASSPGSGNGYTF.

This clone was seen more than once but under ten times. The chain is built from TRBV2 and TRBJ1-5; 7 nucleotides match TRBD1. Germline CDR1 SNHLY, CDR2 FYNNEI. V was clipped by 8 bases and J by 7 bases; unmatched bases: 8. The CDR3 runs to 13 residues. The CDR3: CASGTGEGQPQHF. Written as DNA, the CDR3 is TGTGCCAGCGGAACAGGGGAAGGGCAGCCCCAGCATTTT.

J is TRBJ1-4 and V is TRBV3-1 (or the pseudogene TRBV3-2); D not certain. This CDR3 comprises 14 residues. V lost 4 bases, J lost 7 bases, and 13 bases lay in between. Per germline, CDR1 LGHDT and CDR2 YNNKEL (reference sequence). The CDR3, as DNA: TGTGCCAGCAGCCGCACGGGAGACTCTGAAAAACTGTTTTTT. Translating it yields CASSRTGDSEKLFF.

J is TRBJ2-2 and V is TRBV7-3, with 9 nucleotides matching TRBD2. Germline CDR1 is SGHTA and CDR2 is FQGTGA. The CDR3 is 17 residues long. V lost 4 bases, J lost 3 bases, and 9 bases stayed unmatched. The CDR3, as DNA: TGTGCCAGCAGCTCCGGTTCTAGCGGGGTACACACCGGGGAGCTGTTTTTT. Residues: CASSSGSSGVHTGELFF.

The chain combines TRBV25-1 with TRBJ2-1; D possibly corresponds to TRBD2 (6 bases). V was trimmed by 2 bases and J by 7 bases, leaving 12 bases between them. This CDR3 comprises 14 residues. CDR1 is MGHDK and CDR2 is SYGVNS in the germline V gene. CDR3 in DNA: TGTGCCAGCAGTGAAGGAGGGTTGGTAAATGAGCAGTTCTTC. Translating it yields CASSEGGLVNEQFF. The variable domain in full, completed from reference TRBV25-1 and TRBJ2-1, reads EADIYQTPRYLVIGTGKKITLECSQTMGHDKMYWYQQDPGMELHLIHYSYGVNSTEKGDLSSESTVSRIRTEHFPLTLESARPSHTSQYLCASSEGGLVNEQFFGPGTRLTVL.

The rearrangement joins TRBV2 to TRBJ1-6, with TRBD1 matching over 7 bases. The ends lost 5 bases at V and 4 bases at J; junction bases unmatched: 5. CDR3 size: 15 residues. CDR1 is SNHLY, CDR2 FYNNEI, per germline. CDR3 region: CASSSYRGYNSPLHF. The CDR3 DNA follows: TGTGCCAGCAGTTCCTACAGGGGTTATAATTCACCCCTCCACTTT.

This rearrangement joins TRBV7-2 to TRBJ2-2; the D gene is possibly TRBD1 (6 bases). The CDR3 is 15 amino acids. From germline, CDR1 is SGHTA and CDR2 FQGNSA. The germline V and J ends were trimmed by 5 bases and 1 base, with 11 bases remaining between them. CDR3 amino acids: CASSKPGQNTGELFF. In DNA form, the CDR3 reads TGTGCCAGCAGCAAGCCGGGACAGAACACCGGGGAGCTGTTTTTT. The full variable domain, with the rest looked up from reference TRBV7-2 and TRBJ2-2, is GAGVSQSPSNKVTEKGKDVELRCDPISGHTALYWYRQSLGQGLEFLIYFQGNSAPDKSGLPSDRFSAERTGGSVSTLTIQRTQQEDSAVYLCASSKPGQNTGELFFGEGSRLTVL.

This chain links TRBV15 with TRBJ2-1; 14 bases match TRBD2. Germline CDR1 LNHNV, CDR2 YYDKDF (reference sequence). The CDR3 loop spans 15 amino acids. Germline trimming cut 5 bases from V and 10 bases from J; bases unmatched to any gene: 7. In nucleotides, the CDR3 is TGTGCCACCAGCGGCCGACTAGCGGGAGGGGGAGAGCAGTTCTTC. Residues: CATSGRLAGGGEQFF. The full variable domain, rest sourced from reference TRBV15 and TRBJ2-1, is DAMVIQNPRYQVTQFGKPVTLSCSQTLNHNVMYWYQQKSSQAPKLLFHYYDKDFNNEADTPDNFQSRRPNTSFCFLDIRSPGLGDTAMYLCATSGRLAGGGEQFFGPGTRLTVL.